This T cell receptor beta chain emerged from a study of OX40 agonist ivuxolimab in advanced cancers. Study-level points and caveats: The mean number of expanded clones was higher in CD8+ T cells than in CD4+. A proportion of nonresponders additionally exhibited low normalized T-cell clonal expansion.

V gave up 0 bases and J gave up 4 bases, with 7 bases separating them. The CDR3 consists of 14 residues. Germline lookup yields CDR1 LNHDA and CDR2 SQIVND (reference sequence). Concerning this clone: Its antigen remains unknown.

Data came from immunoSEQ multiplex PCR; TCRdb stores just in-frame clones and leaves some out. The sample records about 56,000 clones, roughly 91% being singletons. The TCR comes from an adult with an advanced solid tumor such as melanoma, head and neck, liver or kidney cancer. The sample here was CD4+ or CD8+ T cells sorted from blood, taken in a trial of the OX40 agonist ivuxolimab. J is TRBJ2-1 and V is TRBV19, with TRBD1 as a possible D gene (5 bases). Here the CDR3 DNA reads TGTGCCAGTAGTATAGACAGGGCGTACAATGAGCAGTTCTTC. Amino acid sequence: CASSIDRAYNEQFF.